The sample holds many counts of the clone carrying this T cell receptor (beta chain). These data belong to a study of HIV-infected patients and healthy controls. Alpha and beta constant-region primers primed reverse transcription of around 550 ng RNA. Each of the alpha and beta chains got its own library through chain-specific third strand synthesis with indices. MiXCR, run by TCRdb on the 5' RACE reads, gives a single entry per CDR3 protein. The sample shows more than 15,000 distinct CDR3 sequences, about 5% of them seen only once. CDR1 and CDR2 (germline): LGHDT, YNNKEL (reference sequence). V lost 4 bases, J lost 5 bases, and 8 bases stayed unmatched. The CDR3 is made up of 16 amino acids. No cell fractionation was done, so the repertoire covers all unsorted peripheral blood T cells. RNA came from 2 to 2.5 ml of peripheral blood.

Sequenced: blood. The clonotype originates from an adult in good health. The gene calls are TRBV3-1 and TRBJ1-1; TRBD1 matches 12 bases. This CDR3 reads CASSPTPGQGATEAFF. As DNA, the CDR3 is TGTGCCAGCAGCCCCACCCCGGGACAGGGGGCGACTGAAGCTTTCTTT.